The T cell receptor beta chain under discussion was sequenced for a study of CD8 T cells in ankylosing spondylitis. For TCR beta, libraries came from quantitative 5'-RACE with molecular barcodes. MiXCR was run by TCRdb on the 5' RACE reads, yielding one entry per CDR3 protein. Counted here are tens of thousands of distinct CDR3 sequences, just under 9% occurring once; the ten biggest clones make up approximately 30%. V lost 4 bases and J lost 5; bases outside the gene matches: 5. The CDR3 sequence is 15 residues long. Germline V gives CDR1 SGHVS, CDR2 FQNEAQ. The table lists this clonotype with many counts. Its antigen is still unknown. The study's findings and limits: Seemingly distinctive of ankylosing spondylitis blood was a TCR beta motif formed by eight highly homologous variants. In ankylosing spondylitis patients, matched synovial fluid reportedly showed significant enrichment of disease-linked clones. Disease-linked clones had a CD8+ phenotype and relatively low frequency in peripheral blood.

The TCR originated in a male donor with ankylosing spondylitis. This chain uses TRBV7-8 with TRBJ2-3; 11 bases agree with TRBD2. The sequencing sample was made of blood, either unsorted or a sorted T cell fraction (not recorded which). CDR3 sequence: CASSSLAGEIDTQYF. The CDR3 DNA sequence: TGTGCCAGCAGCTCACTAGCGGGAGAGATAGATACGCAGTATTTT. The variable domain in full, with the rest retrieved from reference TRBV7-8 and TRBJ2-3, is GAGVSQSPRYKVAKRGQDVALRCDPISGHVSLFWYQQALGQGPEFLTYFQNEAQLDKSGLPSDRFFAERPEGSVSTLKIQRTQQEDSAVYLCASSSLAGEIDTQYFGPGTRLTVL.